The 29 T cell receptor beta chains reported below all come from one sample, sequenced in a study of identical twins. TCRdb recomputed calls from the 5' RACE reads with MiXCR, one row per CDR3 protein. Of some 730,000 distinct CDR3 sequences listed, around a sixth were seen once; the top ten hold roughly 14%. These data also featured in a second study, about T cells expressing NK-cell markers.

Sequencing was done on a sample of PBMCs. Receptor source: a woman aged 18-29 years in good health.

The chain combines TRBV12-3 or TRBV12-4 with TRBJ2-5; the D call may be TRBD1 or TRBD2 (5 bases each). The germline V and J ends were trimmed by 3 bases and 5 bases, with 19 bases remaining between them. The length of the CDR3 is 16 residues. The CDR3 sequence is CASSFSGPGLRETQYF. The CDR3 nucleotides read TGTGCCAGCAGTTTTTCGGGACCTGGCCTCAGGGAGACCCAGTACTTC.

A few counts support this clonotype. The CDR3: CASSFFSYEQYF. DNA for the CDR3: TGTGCCAGCAGCTTTTTCAGCTACGAGCAGTACTTC. The chain combines TRBV5-5 with TRBJ2-7; no clear D gene. The CDR3 spans 12 residues. Per the germline V gene, CDR1 is SGHKS and CDR2 is YYEKEE (reference sequence). V lost 2 bases and J 3 bases, leaving 6 bases between the germline ends.

This sequence joins TRBV29-1 and TRBJ2-3; D remains ambiguous. CDR3 size: 14 residues. CDR1 is SQVTM, CDR2 ANQGSEA, per germline. V gave up 1 base and J gave up 2 bases, with 10 bases separating them. CDR3 residues: CSVEGLGYTDTQYF. The CDR3 DNA reads as TGCAGCGTTGAAGGATTAGGGTACACAGATACGCAGTATTTT.

The sample holds many counts of this clonotype. V and J are TRBV12-3 or TRBV12-4 and TRBJ2-7; the D is unclear. V gave up 6 bases and J gave up 3 bases, with 12 bases separating them. CDR3 length: 13 amino acids. The CDR3 spells CASRPLDRYEQYF. CDR3 nucleotide sequence: TGTGCCAGCAGACCTCTTGACCGCTACGAGCAGTACTTC.

The chain is built from TRBV7-9 and TRBJ2-2, with TRBD2 matching over 10 bases. Germline V lookup: CDR1 SEHNR, CDR2 FQNEAQ (reference sequence). The CDR3 contains 15 residues. Trimming at V came to 6 bases and at J to 4 bases, leaving 5 bases not matched to a gene. The CDR3 reads CASRGTSATTGELFF. The CDR3 DNA is TGTGCCAGCAGGGGGACTAGCGCGACCACCGGGGAGCTGTTTTTT.

This clonotype has ten or more counts. The chain combines TRBV20-1 with TRBJ2-3, with 9 nucleotides matching TRBD2. Germline V gives CDR1 DFQATT, CDR2 SNEGSKA (reference sequence). The CDR3 extends over 14 amino acids. The J segment lost 6 bases and the V segment lost 3 bases, leaving 7 bases of the junction unmatched. CDR3 DNA sequence: TGCAGTGCTAGTCGAGCGGGGGGTATGGATACGCAGTATTTT. Protein product: CSASRAGGMDTQYF.

The chain is built from TRBV7-9 and TRBJ2-5; the D gene could be TRBD1 or TRBD2 (5 bases each). CDR3 length: 15 residues. CDR1 is SEHNR and CDR2 is FQNEAQ in the germline V gene (reference sequence). V was cut by 0 bases and J by 7 bases, with 15 bases left in between. CDR3 bases: TGTGCCAGCAGCTTAGCGCTTACGGGGCGGCGGACCCAGTACTTC. Amino acids: CASSLALTGRRTQYF.

This chain uses TRBV7-9 with TRBJ2-7; TRBD1 agrees at 10 bases. This CDR3 contains 15 residues. Germline assignment: CDR1 SEHNR and CDR2 FQNEAQ (reference sequence). V gave up 5 bases and J gave up 2 bases; unmatched junction bases: 6. CDR3: CASSPGDRGTYEQYF. The CDR3 DNA follows: TGTGCCAGCAGCCCGGGGGACAGGGGAACCTACGAGCAGTACTTC.

This clonotype was counted a few times. The chain joins TRBV20-1 to TRBJ2-5; possibly TRBD2 for D (7 bases). The ends were cut back, 6 bases at V and 5 bases at J, with 13 bases in the middle. CDR1 and CDR2 from the germline V gene are DFQATT and SNEGSKA (reference sequence). The CDR3 runs to 12 residues. The CDR3 loop reads CSALGGLETQYF. The CDR3 DNA reads as TGCAGTGCCCTCGGGGGGCTGGAGACCCAGTACTTC.

The chain has TRBV18 and TRBJ2-7; perhaps TRBD1 as D (5 bases). The CDR3 loop spans 14 amino acids. Germline CDR1 KGHSH, CDR2 LQKENI. The V end lost 7 bases, the J end lost 2 bases, and 15 bases lay between the germline ends. CDR3 in DNA: TGTGCCAGCTTTCAGACAGCCCGAACCTACGAGCAGTACTTC. This gives the protein CASFQTARTYEQYF.

At least ten counts were recorded for this clonotype. This chain connects TRBV6-1 to TRBJ1-1; the D is unclear. This CDR3 has 13 residues. V gave up 1 base and J gave up 3 bases, with 6 bases separating them. The germline CDR1 and CDR2 sequences are MNHNS and SASEGT. This chain's CDR3 is CASSEVGYTEAFF. DNA for the CDR3: TGTGCCAGCAGTGAAGTCGGATACACTGAAGCTTTCTTT.

This chain uses TRBV15 with TRBJ2-5; tentatively, D is TRBD2 (7 bases). V gave up 5 bases and J gave up 5 bases, with 15 bases separating them. This CDR3 comprises 14 residues. Per germline, CDR1 LNHNV and CDR2 YYDKDF (reference sequence). The CDR3 protein is CATSGWGGVETQYF. The CDR3 nucleotides read TGTGCCACCAGCGGATGGGGGGGCGTGGAGACCCAGTACTTC.

The chain combines TRBV20-1 with TRBJ2-5, with 10 bases identical to TRBD2. Germline V lookup: CDR1 DFQATT, CDR2 SNEGSKA (reference sequence). V shed 4 bases and J 2 bases; nucleotides not matched to a gene: 7. CDR3 length: 15 residues. Here the CDR3 reads CSAIGLAEAQETQYF. The CDR3 DNA reads TGCAGTGCTATAGGACTAGCGGAAGCGCAAGAGACCCAGTACTTC.

This clonotype turned up a few times. The chain has TRBV12-3 or TRBV12-4 and TRBJ2-2; tentative D call: TRBD2 (6 bases). CDR3 length equals 15 residues. The germline V and J ends were trimmed by 6 bases and 6 bases, with 17 bases remaining between them. This chain's CDR3 is CASRSQGRISGELFF. CDR3 DNA: TGTGCCAGCAGATCCCAAGGGAGGATCTCCGGGGAGCTGTTTTTT.

This clonotype came up many times. V is TRBV6-1 and J is TRBJ1-2, with a possible D match to TRBD1 (5 bases). This CDR3 contains 14 residues. V was clipped by 5 bases and J by 2 bases, with 12 bases between them. In germline, CDR1 is MNHNS, CDR2 SASEGT. The CDR3 nucleotides read TGTGCCAGCAGTACCCTCGGGGGAAACTATGGCTACACCTTC. It translates to CASSTLGGNYGYTF.

This chain uses TRBV12-3 or TRBV12-4 with TRBJ2-7; D is unclear. Trimming pared 2 bases from V and 2 bases from J, leaving 10 bases between. CDR3 size: 14 residues. CDR3: CASSLIWLPYEQYF. The DNA of the CDR3 is TGTGCCAGCAGTTTAATATGGCTCCCCTACGAGCAGTACTTC.

This clonotype was observed a few times. The chain is built from TRBV5-1 and TRBJ2-7; D remains unclear. The CDR3 totals 14 residues. V was trimmed by 2 bases and J by 0 bases, leaving 9 bases between them. The germline V gene encodes CDR1 SGHRS and CDR2 YFSETQ. CDR3 DNA: TGCGCCAGCAGCTTACAGAGCGACTCCTACGAGCAGTACTTC. As protein: CASSLQSDSYEQYF.

This clonotype has only a few counts. The V call is TRBV6-1, the J call TRBJ2-5; tentatively, D is TRBD2 (6 bases). The CDR3 contains 14 residues. Germline V gene data show CDR1 as MNHNS and CDR2 as SASEGT. Trimming removed 5 bases at V and 1 base at J, with 11 bases between. CDR3 nucleotides: TGTGCCAGCAGTCGGGGACTCCTCCAAGAGACCCAGTACTTC. It codes for CASSRGLLQETQYF.

This chain links TRBV20-1 with TRBJ1-6; no clear D. Per germline, CDR1 DFQATT and CDR2 SNEGSKA (reference sequence). Trimming shortened V by 2 bases and J by 6 bases, and 17 bases separated the two germline ends. This CDR3 has 16 amino acids. CDR3 sequence (DNA): TGCAGTGCTAGAAAGGCGGCAGTCACTCCTAATTCACCCCTCCACTTT. Encoded protein: CSARKAAVTPNSPLHF.

This chain uses TRBV7-9 with TRBJ1-5; no clear D. This CDR3 has 13 residues. Trimming took 6 bases from V and 6 from J, leaving 12 bases between them. Germline loops: CDR1 SEHNR, CDR2 FQNEAQ (reference sequence). The CDR3 is CASRGSVGQPQHF. The CDR3 bases are TGTGCCAGCAGAGGGAGTGTCGGTCAGCCCCAGCATTTT.

This clonotype was observed many times. The rearrangement uses TRBV5-5 and TRBJ2-6; D unresolved. Trimming removed 1 base at V and 0 bases at J, with 11 bases between. The CDR3 covers 17 residues. Germline V gives CDR1 SGHKS, CDR2 YYEKEE (reference sequence). The CDR3 DNA reads as TGTGCCAGCAGCTTGTCCTACAGCATCTCTGGGGCCAACGTCCTGACTTTC. Translation: CASSLSYSISGANVLTF.

V usage is TRBV10-3 and J usage is TRBJ2-7; D possibly uses TRBD1 or TRBD2 (6 bases each). The CDR3 covers 16 residues. Germline assignment: CDR1 ENHRY and CDR2 SYGVKD. V shed 0 bases and J shed 4 bases, with 16 bases lying between them. DNA for the CDR3: TGTGCCATCAGTGAGTCCGGCTCGGGGGCCCTATACGAGCAGTACTTC. As protein: CAISESGSGALYEQYF.

This clonotype has a handful of counts. The chain employs TRBV27 and TRBJ2-2; TRBD2 aligns across 9 bases. The V gene end was trimmed by 5 bases and the J gene end by 5 bases; junction bases not matched to a gene: 9. Germline lookup yields CDR1 MNHEY and CDR2 SMNVEV (reference sequence). The CDR3 is made up of 16 amino acids. The CDR3 loop reads CASSIVAGEGTGELFF. The CDR3 nucleotides are TGTGCCAGCAGTATCGTAGCGGGAGAAGGAACCGGGGAGCTGTTTTTT.

V and J are TRBV7-2 and TRBJ1-2, with D possibly being TRBD1 (5 bases). Trimming cost V 5 bases and J 4 bases, with 14 bases left between them. Per the germline V gene, CDR1 is SGHTA and CDR2 is FQGNSA. The CDR3 covers 14 residues. The CDR3 nucleotides read TGTGCCAGCAGCGCCGACAGAGGACTCTATGGCTACACCTTC. Its translation: CASSADRGLYGYTF.

This clonotype was detected ten times or more. The rearrangement links TRBV12-3 or TRBV12-4 to TRBJ2-2; 8 nucleotides match TRBD1. This CDR3 is built from 15 residues. J lost 5 bases, V lost 5 bases, and 7 bases had no gene match. The CDR3 nucleotides are TGTGCCAGCAGTCGGGACAGGAAAATTACCGGGGAGCTGTTTTTT. It yields the protein CASSRDRKITGELFF.

V usage is TRBV5-1 and J usage is TRBJ2-1; 8 bases align to TRBD1. The germline V gene has CDR1 SGHRS and CDR2 YFSETQ. This CDR3 is built from 15 residues. The V gene end was trimmed by 4 bases and the J gene end by 4 bases; junction bases not matched to a gene: 7. This chain's CDR3 is CASSPVGTGYNEQFF. As DNA, the CDR3 is TGCGCCAGCAGCCCGGTCGGGACAGGATACAATGAGCAGTTCTTC.

V usage is TRBV20-1 and J usage is TRBJ1-5; TRBD1 is a possible D gene (6 bases). Germline lookup yields CDR1 DFQATT and CDR2 SNEGSKA (reference sequence). V lost 1 base and J lost 7, with 17 bases in between. CDR3 size: 15 residues. The CDR3 spells CSARGSVGGGQPQHF. As DNA, the CDR3 is TGCAGTGCTAGAGGGTCGGTGGGTGGGGGCCAGCCCCAGCATTTT.

In its sample, this clonotype was seen a few times. V gene TRBV25-1 combines with J gene TRBJ2-7; D is uncertain. V was cut by 8 bases and J by 3 bases, with 11 bases left in between. Per germline, CDR1 MGHDK and CDR2 SYGVNS. There are 12 residues in the CDR3. The CDR3 DNA reads as TGTGCCAGCGGCGGCATGAGCTACGAGCAGTACTTC. Translating gives CASGGMSYEQYF.

This clonotype was recorded once. V usage is TRBV7-6 and J usage is TRBJ2-2; D is possibly TRBD2 (5 bases). The germline V gene encodes CDR1 SGHVS and CDR2 FNYEAQ. This CDR3 contains 12 residues. The ends were cut back, 11 bases at V and 4 bases at J, with 11 bases in the middle. This CDR3 reads CACDRGTGELFF. The CDR3 nucleotides read TGTGCCTGCGATCGGGGCACCGGGGAGCTGTTTTTT. Based on the CDR3 plus reference TRBV7-6 and TRBJ2-2, the full variable domain is GAGVSQSPRYKVTKRGQDVALRCDPISGHVSLYWYRQALGQGPEFLTYFNYEAQQDKSGLPNDRFSAERPEGSISTLTIQRTEQRDSAMYRCACDRGTGELFFGEGSRLTVL.